The T cell receptor beta chain described here comes from a study of OX40 agonist ivuxolimab in advanced cancers. This clone turned up a few times. Trimming at V came to 6 bases and at J to 11 bases, leaving 12 bases not matched to a gene. Germline-derived CDR1 and CDR2 are SNHLY and FYNNEI. CDR3 size: 13 residues. Profiling relied on immunoSEQ multiplex PCR, and the TCRdb table lists in-frame clones only, not all of them. The table lists 55,000 to 70,000 clones, approximately 83% of them singletons, with 0.88% in the top ten. Sequencing used CD4+ or CD8+ T cells sorted from blood, obtained in a trial of the OX40 agonist ivuxolimab. This rearrangement joins TRBV2 to TRBJ1-1; TRBD1 matches 7 bases. The source of this sequence is an adult with an advanced solid tumor such as melanoma, head and neck, liver or kidney cancer. The CDR3 DNA is TGTGCCAGCAGGGGCCAAGGGGGCCTTTCGGCTTTCTTT. It codes for CASRGQGGLSAFF.